This is a list of T cell receptor beta chains from one sample in a study of cytomegalovirus exposure and HLA in healthy donors. The table came from immunoSEQ multiplex PCR; TCRdb's copy has only in-frame clones and leaves some out. The data show roughly 160,000 clones, with almost 80% seen just once and under 1.5% held by the top ten. Sequenced input: PBMCs. The receptors were sampled from a man between 25 and 39 years old in good health and CMV-seronegative. CDR3s include the opening cysteine and the closing phenylalanine or tryptophan. D genes are given only for firm matches. The size field is filled for only some rows; it gives once, few, many or a size class.

len | j_gene | d_gene | abundance | v_gene | CDR3aa | CDR3nt
14 | TRBJ1-3 | NA | NA | TRBV30 | CAWTYRSSGNTIYF | TGTGCCTGGACCTACAGGAGCTCTGGAAACACCATATATTTT
15 | TRBJ2-1 | NA | once | TRBV6-1 | CASSENSAELDEQFF | TGTGCCAGCAGTGAGAATTCGGCGGAGCTCGATGAGCAGTTCTTC
15 | TRBJ1-1 | NA | few | TRBV4-3 | CASSQDTPGYTEAFF | TGCGCCAGCAGCCAAGACACCCCGGGGTACACTGAAGCTTTCTTT
16 | TRBJ2-5 | NA | NA | TRBV5-6 | CASTPFGRGSGETQYF | TGTGCCAGCACCCCGTTCGGGCGGGGTTCAGGGGAGACCCAGTACTTC
15 | TRBJ1-1 | TRBD1 | NA | TRBV5-4 | CASSPLDRGDTEAFF | TGTGCCAGCAGCCCCTTGGACAGGGGAGACACTGAAGCTTTCTTT
18 | TRBJ2-1 | TRBD2 | NA | TRBV10-3 | CAITLGPTSGPGRDEQFF | TGTGCCATCACCTTAGGGCCGACTAGCGGTCCCGGCCGCGATGAGCAGTTCTTC
13 | TRBJ1-5 | TRBD1 | NA | TRBV29-1 | CSVGTGGNQPQHF | TGCAGCGTCGGGACAGGGGGAAATCAGCCCCAGCATTTT
15 | TRBJ2-3 | NA | NA | TRBV10-3 | CAISETDTSTDTQYF | TGTGCCATCAGTGAGACGGACACGAGCACAGATACGCAGTATTTT
16 | TRBJ2-6 | TRBD1 | NA | TRBV5-1 | CASVGTDPPGANVLTF | TGCGCCAGCGTCGGGACAGACCCTCCTGGGGCCAACGTCCTGACTTTC
16 | TRBJ2-5 | TRBD2 | NA | TRBV14 | CASSQGLAGAQETQYF | TGTGCCAGCAGCCAAGGTCTAGCGGGGGCCCAAGAGACCCAGTACTTC
14 | TRBJ1-1 | NA | NA | TRBV6-1 | CASSDWGTGTEAFF | TGTGCCAGCAGTGATTGGGGAACGGGGACTGAAGCTTTCTTT
16 | TRBJ2-1 | TRBD2 | NA | TRBV9 | CASSVVGGRTYNEQFF | TGTGCCAGCAGCGTAGTTGGCGGGAGGACCTACAATGAGCAGTTCTTC
13 | TRBJ1-6 | NA | NA | TRBV6-4 | CASSDQGNSPLHF | TGTGCCAGCAGTGACCAGGGAAATTCACCCCTCCACTTT
14 | TRBJ1-1 | NA | NA | TRBV19 | CASSIANTYTEAFF | TGTGCCAGTAGTATAGCCAACACCTACACTGAAGCTTTCTTT
15 | TRBJ2-2 | TRBD2 | NA | TRBV4-1 | CASSQSSGVNGELFF | TGCGCCAGCAGCCAAAGTAGCGGGGTTAACGGGGAGCTGTTTTTT